The 12 T cell receptor beta chains below come from one sample, sequenced in a study of CD8 T cells in Susac syndrome. Random hexamers served to reverse transcribe roughly 0.5 to 1 ug RNA. TCRdb passed the immunoSEQ multiplex PCR reads through MiXCR, listing each CDR3 protein once. The table has some 190,000 distinct CDR3 sequences, 85% to 95% seen once. The sequenced material came from CD4+ T cells from PBMCs. The receptors stem from a human donor in good health.

The chain has TRBV15 and TRBJ2-3; TRBD2 agrees at 9 bases. This CDR3 has 15 residues. J lost 4 bases, V lost 4 bases, and 6 bases had no gene match. Germline CDR1 reads LNHNV; CDR2 reads YYDKDF (reference sequence). CDR3 sequence reads: CATSTIAGEADTQYF. The CDR3 DNA reads TGTGCCACCAGCACCATAGCGGGAGAGGCAGATACGCAGTATTTT.

The rearrangement links TRBV29-1 to TRBJ1-1, with no clear D. The germline V and J ends were trimmed by 6 bases and 7 bases, with 9 bases remaining between them. Germline lookup yields CDR1 SQVTM and CDR2 ANQGSEA. CDR3 length equals 10 residues. CDR3 residues: CSVSIIEAFF. The CDR3 DNA reads as TGCAGCGTCTCCATTATTGAAGCTTTCTTT. The full variable domain, completed using reference TRBV29-1 and TRBJ1-1, is SAVISQKPSRDICQRGTSLTIQCQVDSQVTMMFWYRQQPGQSLTLIATANQGSEATYESGFVIDKFPISRPNLTFSTLTVSNMSPEDSSIYLCSVSIIEAFFGQGTRLTVV.

The chain couples TRBV9 to TRBJ1-2; TRBD1 might be the D (6 bases). V gave up 5 bases and J gave up 2 bases, with 13 bases separating them. The V gene's germline CDR1 is SGDLS and CDR2 YYNGEE. The CDR3 covers 14 residues. DNA for the CDR3: TGTGCCAGCAGGAGGGGGGGCCGCAACTATGGCTACACCTTC. Translation gives CASRRGGRNYGYTF.

The CDR3, as DNA: TGTGCCTGGAGCGTGATTGCCGTGGGACAGGGCTTTAAAGCTTTCTTT. It codes for CAWSVIAVGQGFKAFF. The V and J genes are TRBV30 and TRBJ1-1; 9 bases are a match to TRBD1. CDR1 is GTSNPN, CDR2 SVGIG, per germline (reference sequence). The CDR3 has 16 residues. The V segment lost 3 bases and the J segment 9 bases; nucleotides outside the gene matches: 17.

The chain couples TRBV7-3 to TRBJ2-2; D is undetermined. V lost 3 bases and J 1 base, leaving 3 bases between the germline ends. Germline V lookup: CDR1 SGHTA, CDR2 FQGTGA. The CDR3 extends over 13 amino acids. The CDR3 DNA reads as TGTGCCAGCAGCTTCGGGAACACCGGGGAGCTGTTTTTT. As protein: CASSFGNTGELFF.

V gene TRBV7-2 combines with J gene TRBJ2-3, with 10 bases matching TRBD2. Trimming took 5 bases from V and 4 from J; bases not matched to a gene: 6. The V gene's germline CDR1 is SGHTA and CDR2 FQGNSA. This CDR3 comprises 15 residues. For the CDR3, the DNA is TGTGCCAGCAGCCCAGCGGGGGGGCTCGCAGATACGCAGTATTTT. Its protein is CASSPAGGLADTQYF.

This chain uses TRBV10-3 with TRBJ2-1; 7 nucleotides match TRBD2. The germline V gene encodes CDR1 ENHRY and CDR2 SYGVKD. With V trimmed by 4 bases and J by 3 bases, 6 bases remained unmatched. CDR3 size: 15 residues. The CDR3 coding sequence is TGTGCCATCAGTGGGGGCAGGGAGGGCTACAATGAGCAGTTCTTC. The encoded protein is CAISGGREGYNEQFF.

The genes are TRBV12-3 or TRBV12-4 and TRBJ2-7, with 8 bases lining up with TRBD1. The CDR3 is 13 residues long. The V segment lost 6 bases and the J segment 9 bases; nucleotides outside the gene matches: 10. CDR3 residues: CASRLAGGLVQYF. DNA for the CDR3: TGTGCCAGCAGACTCGCAGGGGGCTTAGTGCAGTACTTC.

This clonotype was seen just once. As DNA, the CDR3 is TGCGCCAGCAGCCAAGAGGCCAGGGGGAGAACTGAAGCTTTCTTT. This gives the protein CASSQEARGRTEAFF. The V call is TRBV4-3, the J call TRBJ1-1; 7 bases line up with TRBD1. The CDR3 runs to 15 residues. The V segment lost 0 bases and the J segment 5 bases; nucleotides outside the gene matches: 6. CDR1 and CDR2 (germline): LGHNA, YSLEER.

The chain is built from TRBV7-9 and TRBJ1-2, with D uncertain. V lost 1 base and J lost 4, with 10 bases in between. The germline V gene encodes CDR1 SEHNR and CDR2 FQNEAQ (reference sequence). The CDR3 sequence is 14 residues long. CDR3 nucleotides: TGTGCCAGCAGCTTAGGAAGGGCCTCCTATGGCTACACCTTC. Translated, it gives CASSLGRASYGYTF.

The chain is built from TRBV18 and TRBJ2-1; 9 nucleotides line up with TRBD2. Trimming took 0 bases from V and 10 from J; bases not matched to a gene: 1. The CDR3 is made up of 13 amino acids. Per germline, CDR1 KGHSH and CDR2 LQKENI. CDR3 bases: TGTGCCAGCTCACCACCTACTAGCGGGGAGCAGTTCTTC. Protein product: CASSPPTSGEQFF.

The chain uses TRBV12-3 or TRBV12-4 and TRBJ1-6, with D tentatively TRBD1 (6 bases). Trimming cost V 6 bases and J 9 bases, with 24 bases left between them. The CDR3 consists of 17 residues. The CDR3 reads CASSRQVGGLGGSPLHF. CDR3 in DNA: TGTGCCAGCAGCCGACAGGTTGGAGGTCTTGGGGGTTCACCCCTCCACTTT.